This T cell receptor (beta chain) was sequenced for a study of persistence of HIV-infected CD4 T cells. The length of the CDR3 is 15 residues. V shed 2 bases and J 7 bases; nucleotides not matched to a gene: 8. CDR1 is SGHTA, CDR2 FQGNSA, per germline. This clone was seen once. Its antigen is currently unknown. The libraries were made with immunoSEQ version 4 in survey mode. Sequencing was performed with immunoSEQ multiplex PCR; in TCRdb, only in-frame clones are kept and a portion is missing. The sample lists some 41,000 clones, roughly 86% occurring once. This nonspecific control used anti-CD3/anti-CD28 bead stimulation of CD4+ T cells. Responding CD4+ T cells were sorted by upregulation of both CD40 ligand and CD69. A roughly 17-hour stimulation of CD8-depleted PBMCs used anti-CD28/CD49d costimulation, CD40-blocking antibody and enfuvirtide.

This rearrangement joins TRBV7-2 to TRBJ2-1, with 7 bases fitting TRBD1. This TCR derives from an adult man with HIV who was CMV-seropositive. The material was CD4+ T cells sorted from PBMCs after approximately 20-hour stimulation, obtained from a patient who received antiretroviral therapy. This chain's CDR3 is CASSLNRGSGNEQFF. The CDR3 DNA reads as TGTGCCAGCAGCTTAAACAGGGGCTCCGGGAATGAGCAGTTCTTC.